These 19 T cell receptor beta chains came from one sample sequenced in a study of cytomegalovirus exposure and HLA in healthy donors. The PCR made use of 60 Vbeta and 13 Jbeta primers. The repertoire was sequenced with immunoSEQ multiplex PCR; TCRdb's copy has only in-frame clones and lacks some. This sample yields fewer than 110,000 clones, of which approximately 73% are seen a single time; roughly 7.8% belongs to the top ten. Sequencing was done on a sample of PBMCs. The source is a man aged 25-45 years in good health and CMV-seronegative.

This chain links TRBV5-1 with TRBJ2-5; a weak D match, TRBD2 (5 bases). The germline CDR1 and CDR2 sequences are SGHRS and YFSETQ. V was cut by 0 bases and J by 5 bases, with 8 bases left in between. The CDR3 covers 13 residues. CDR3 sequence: CASSLDIAETQYF. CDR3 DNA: TGCGCCAGCAGCTTGGACATAGCGGAGACCCAGTACTTC.

The CDR3 is CASSRTGGAYEQYF. In DNA, the CDR3 is TGTGCCAGCAGCCGCACAGGGGGCGCCTACGAGCAGTACTTC. The chain has TRBV7-9 and TRBJ2-7; 9 bases are shared with TRBD1. With 5 bases clipped from V and 2 bases from J, the junction kept 4 bases outside the gene matches. This CDR3 is built from 14 residues. Germline V gene data show CDR1 as SEHNR and CDR2 as FQNEAQ (reference sequence).

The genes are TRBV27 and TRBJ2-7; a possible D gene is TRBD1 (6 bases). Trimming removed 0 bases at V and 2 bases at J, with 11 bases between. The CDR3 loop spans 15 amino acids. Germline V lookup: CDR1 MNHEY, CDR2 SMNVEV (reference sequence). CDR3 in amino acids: CASSLSPGETYEQYF. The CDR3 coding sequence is TGTGCCAGCAGTTTATCGCCAGGGGAGACCTACGAGCAGTACTTC.

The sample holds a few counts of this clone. The CDR3 DNA sequence: TGTGCCAGCTCAACGGGGTTGAGCCACTATGGCTACACCTTC. Its protein is CASSTGLSHYGYTF. The chain combines TRBV18 with TRBJ1-2; D unresolved. This CDR3 comprises 14 residues. Trimming pared 5 bases from V and 3 bases from J, leaving 13 bases between. Germline-derived CDR1 and CDR2 are KGHSH and LQKENI.

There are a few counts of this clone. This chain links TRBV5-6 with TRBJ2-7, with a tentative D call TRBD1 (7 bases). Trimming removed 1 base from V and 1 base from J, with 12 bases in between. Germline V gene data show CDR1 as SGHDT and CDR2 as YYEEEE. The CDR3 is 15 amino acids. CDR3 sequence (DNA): TGTGCCAGCAGCTTGAATCCAGGGGGGTCCTACGAGCAGTACTTC. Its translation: CASSLNPGGSYEQYF. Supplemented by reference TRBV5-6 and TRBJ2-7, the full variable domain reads DAGVTQSPTHLIKTRGQQVTLRCSPKSGHDTVSWYQQALGQGPQFIFQYYEEEERQRGNFPDRFSGHQFPNYSSELNVNALLLGDSALYLCASSLNPGGSYEQYFGPGTRLTVT.

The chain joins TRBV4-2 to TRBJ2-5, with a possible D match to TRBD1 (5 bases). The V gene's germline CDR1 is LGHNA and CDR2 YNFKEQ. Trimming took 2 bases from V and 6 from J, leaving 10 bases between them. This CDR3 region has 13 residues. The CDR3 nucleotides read TGTGCCAGCAGCCAAACAGGATCGAAGACCCAGTACTTC. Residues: CASSQTGSKTQYF.

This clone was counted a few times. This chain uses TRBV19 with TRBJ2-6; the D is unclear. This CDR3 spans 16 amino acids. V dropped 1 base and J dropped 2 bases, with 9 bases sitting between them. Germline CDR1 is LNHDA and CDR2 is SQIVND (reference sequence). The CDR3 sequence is CASSIAPGPGANVLTF. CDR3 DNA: TGTGCCAGTAGTATAGCTCCTGGGCCTGGGGCCAACGTCCTGACTTTC. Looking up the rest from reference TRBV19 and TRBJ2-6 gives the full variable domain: DGGITQSPKYLFRKEGQNVTLSCEQNLNHDAMYWYRQDPGQGLRLIYYSQIVNDFQKGDIAEGYSVSREKKESFPLTVTSAQKNPTAFYLCASSIAPGPGANVLTFGAGSRLTVL.

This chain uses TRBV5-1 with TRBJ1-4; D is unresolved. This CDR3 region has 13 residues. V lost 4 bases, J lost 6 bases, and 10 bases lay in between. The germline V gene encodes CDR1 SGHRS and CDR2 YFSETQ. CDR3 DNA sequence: TGCGCCAGCAGCCCCAGCGGGGATGAAAAACTGTTTTTT. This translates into CASSPSGDEKLFF.

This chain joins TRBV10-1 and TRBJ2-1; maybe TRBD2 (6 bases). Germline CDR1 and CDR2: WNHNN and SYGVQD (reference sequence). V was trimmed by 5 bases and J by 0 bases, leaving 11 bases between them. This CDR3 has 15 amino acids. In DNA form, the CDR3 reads TGCGCCAGCAGTAGAGCGGGTGTCTCCTACAATGAGCAGTTCTTC. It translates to CASSRAGVSYNEQFF.

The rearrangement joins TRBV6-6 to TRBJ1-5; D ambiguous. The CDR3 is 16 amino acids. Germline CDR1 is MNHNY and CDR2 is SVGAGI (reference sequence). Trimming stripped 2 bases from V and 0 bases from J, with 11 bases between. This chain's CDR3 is CASSYPPADSNQPQHF. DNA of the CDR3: TGTGCCAGCAGTTACCCCCCGGCGGATAGCAATCAGCCCCAGCATTTT.

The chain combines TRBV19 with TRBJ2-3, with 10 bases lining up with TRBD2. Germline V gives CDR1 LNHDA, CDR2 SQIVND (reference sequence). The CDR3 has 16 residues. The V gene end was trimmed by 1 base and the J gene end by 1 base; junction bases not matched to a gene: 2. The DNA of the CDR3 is TGTGCCAGTAGTATAGGACTAGCGGGCCGCACAGATACGCAGTATTTT. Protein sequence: CASSIGLAGRTDTQYF.

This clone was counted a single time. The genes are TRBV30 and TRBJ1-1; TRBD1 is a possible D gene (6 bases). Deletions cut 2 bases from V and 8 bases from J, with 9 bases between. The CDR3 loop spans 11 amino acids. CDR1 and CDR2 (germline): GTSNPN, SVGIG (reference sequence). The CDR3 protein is CAWSYTGEAFF. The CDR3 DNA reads TGTGCCTGGAGTTATACAGGGGAAGCTTTCTTT.

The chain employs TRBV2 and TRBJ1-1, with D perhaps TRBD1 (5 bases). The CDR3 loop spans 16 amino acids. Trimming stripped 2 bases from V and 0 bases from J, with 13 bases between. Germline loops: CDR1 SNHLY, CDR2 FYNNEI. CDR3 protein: CASSEMTAKVNTEAFF. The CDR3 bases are TGTGCCAGCAGTGAAATGACAGCCAAAGTGAACACTGAAGCTTTCTTT.

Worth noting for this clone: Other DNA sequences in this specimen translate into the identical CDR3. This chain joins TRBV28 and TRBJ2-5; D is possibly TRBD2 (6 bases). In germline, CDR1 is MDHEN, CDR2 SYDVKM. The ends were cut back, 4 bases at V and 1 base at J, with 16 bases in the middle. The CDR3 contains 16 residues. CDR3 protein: CASSSTTRSIQETQYF. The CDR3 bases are TGTGCCAGCAGTTCCACGACTAGATCAATCCAAGAGACCCAGTACTTC.

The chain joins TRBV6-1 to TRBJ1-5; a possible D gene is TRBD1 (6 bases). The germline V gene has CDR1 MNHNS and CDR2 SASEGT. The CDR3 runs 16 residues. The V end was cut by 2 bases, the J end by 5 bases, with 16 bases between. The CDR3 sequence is CASSERTGGPHQPQHF. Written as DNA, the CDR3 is TGTGCCAGCAGTGAAAGGACGGGGGGGCCGCATCAGCCCCAGCATTTT.

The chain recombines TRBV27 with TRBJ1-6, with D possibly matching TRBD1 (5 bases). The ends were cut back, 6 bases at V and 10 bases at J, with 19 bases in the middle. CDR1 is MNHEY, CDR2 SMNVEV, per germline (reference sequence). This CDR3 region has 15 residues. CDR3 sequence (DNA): TGTGCCAGCAGACCACCGTGGGGGGGATTCTCACCCCTCCACTTT. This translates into CASRPPWGGFSPLHF.

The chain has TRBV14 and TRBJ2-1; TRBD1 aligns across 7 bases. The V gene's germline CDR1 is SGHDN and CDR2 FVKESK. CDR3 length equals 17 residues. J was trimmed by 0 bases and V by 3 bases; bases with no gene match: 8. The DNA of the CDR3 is TGTGCCAGCAGCCAGTTACAGGGGTCGGACTCCTACAATGAGCAGTTCTTC. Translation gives CASSQLQGSDSYNEQFF.

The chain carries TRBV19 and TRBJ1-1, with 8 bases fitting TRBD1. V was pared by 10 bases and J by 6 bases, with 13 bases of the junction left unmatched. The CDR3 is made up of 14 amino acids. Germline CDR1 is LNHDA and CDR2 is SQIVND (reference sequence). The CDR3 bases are TGTGCCATCCGGGACAGGTATGAGGGATCTGAAGCTTTCTTT. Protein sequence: CAIRDRYEGSEAFF.

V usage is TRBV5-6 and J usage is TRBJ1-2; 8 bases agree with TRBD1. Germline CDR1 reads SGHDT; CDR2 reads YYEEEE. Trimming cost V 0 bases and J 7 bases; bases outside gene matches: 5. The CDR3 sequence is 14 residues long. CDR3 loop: CASSLGTGMSGYTF. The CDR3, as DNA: TGTGCCAGCAGCTTGGGGACAGGGATGTCTGGCTACACCTTC. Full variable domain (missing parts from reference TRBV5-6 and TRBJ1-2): DAGVTQSPTHLIKTRGQQVTLRCSPKSGHDTVSWYQQALGQGPQFIFQYYEEEERQRGNFPDRFSGHQFPNYSSELNVNALLLGDSALYLCASSLGTGMSGYTFGSGTRLTVV.